The TCR beta chain described here comes from a study of cytomegalovirus exposure and HLA in healthy donors. The donors were members of the validation cohort comprising about 130 subjects, separate from the approximately 630-subject first cohort. Assay used: immunoSEQ multiplex PCR; TCRdb lists only in-frame clones, some missing. The sample records about 220,000 clones, more than 75% being singletons. With 4 bases removed from V and 2 bases from J, the gap between germline ends came to 8 bases. The germline gives CDR1 LGHNT, CDR2 FRNRAP. The CDR3 covers 13 residues. Study-wide points: First-cohort TCR clusters were later found to tend to co-occur in the 120 or so validation repertoires.

Turning to this clone: Its specificity is unknown.

The sequence was collected from a man between 18 and 29 years old in good health and CMV-seronegative. Sequenced: PBMCs. V and J are TRBV12-5 and TRBJ1-1, with no clear D. The CDR3 DNA follows: TGTGCTAGTGGTTCCGGGGAAAACACTGAAGCTTTCTTT. Amino acid sequence: CASGSGENTEAFF.